The 19 T cell receptor beta chains below all came from one sample that was sequenced in a study of cytomegalovirus exposure and HLA in healthy donors. The PCR had 60 Vbeta and 13 Jbeta primers. TCRdb keeps only in-frame clones here, not all; method: immunoSEQ multiplex PCR. The data show 100,000 to 120,000 clones, with approximately 69% seen just once and more than 2.5% held by the top ten. Specimen: PBMCs. Every receptor here comes from a man in his thirties or forties in good health and CMV-seronegative.

The J gene is TRBJ1-1, the V gene TRBV7-9; D call uncertain. The germline V gene encodes CDR1 SEHNR and CDR2 FQNEAQ (reference sequence). CDR3 length equals 13 residues. The V end lost 4 bases, the J end lost 0 bases, and 6 bases lay between the germline ends. The CDR3: CASSSIMNTEAFF. DNA of the CDR3: TGTGCCAGCAGCTCTATCATGAACACTGAAGCTTTCTTT.

The J gene is TRBJ1-1, the V gene TRBV28; 9 bases line up with TRBD1. V lost 5 bases and J lost 1; bases outside the gene matches: 8. CDR3 length equals 16 residues. Germline V gene data show CDR1 as MDHEN and CDR2 as SYDVKM. The CDR3 sequence is CASSVWTGASNTEAFF. As DNA, the CDR3 is TGTGCCAGCAGTGTCTGGACAGGGGCGTCGAACACTGAAGCTTTCTTT.

This clone was observed a single time. The chain uses TRBV5-4 and TRBJ2-1; 10 bases line up with TRBD2. Germline CDR1 SGHNT, CDR2 YYREEE (reference sequence). The CDR3 loop spans 16 amino acids. V lost 2 bases to trimming and J lost 2 bases; unmatched junction nucleotides: 4. DNA for the CDR3: TGTGCCAGCAGCTTCGCGGGACTAGCGACCTACAATGAGCAGTTCTTC. This codes for CASSFAGLATYNEQFF.

The chain couples TRBV11-3 to TRBJ2-3; weak D call: TRBD1 (6 bases). The V end was cut by 4 bases, the J end by 7 bases, with 12 bases between. The CDR3 length is 13 residues. Germline-derived CDR1 and CDR2 are SGHNT and YENEEA. This CDR3 is CASSWDTSHTQYF. The CDR3, as DNA: TGTGCCAGCAGCTGGGACACCTCCCATACGCAGTATTTT.

The V call is TRBV5-1, the J call TRBJ2-5, with D possibly matching TRBD1 (5 bases). The germline CDR1 and CDR2 sequences are SGHRS and YFSETQ. The CDR3 contains 14 residues. Trimming pared 4 bases from V and 4 bases from J, leaving 14 bases between. In DNA, the CDR3 is TGCGCCAGCAGCCCCGACGTGGGGCCAGAGACCCAGTACTTC. It translates to CASSPDVGPETQYF.

CDR3 sequence (DNA): TGTGCCTGGAGTGGGACTAGGGGCGCAGATACGCAGTATTTT. Translation gives CAWSGTRGADTQYF. This chain joins TRBV30 and TRBJ2-3; 7 nucleotides agree with TRBD2. The ends lost 1 base at V and 4 bases at J; junction bases unmatched: 5. This CDR3 spans 14 amino acids. Germline CDR1 GTSNPN, CDR2 SVGIG (reference sequence).

This clone has a handful of counts. CDR3 coding DNA: TGTGCCAGTAGTGTCGACAGGGGAGGGGTTCAGCCCCAGCATTTT. It specifies CASSVDRGGVQPQHF. The rearrangement joins TRBV19 to TRBJ1-5; 8 positions agree with TRBD1. J gave up 6 bases and V 5 bases, and 9 bases lay outside the gene matches. The germline V gene encodes CDR1 LNHDA and CDR2 SQIVND (reference sequence). The CDR3 covers 15 residues. Variable domain in full (rest from reference TRBV19 and TRBJ1-5): DGGITQSPKYLFRKEGQNVTLSCEQNLNHDAMYWYRQDPGQGLRLIYYSQIVNDFQKGDIAEGYSVSREKKESFPLTVTSAQKNPTAFYLCASSVDRGGVQPQHFGDGTRLSIL.

CDR3 sequence reads: CASSPGLVPRQYF. DNA of the CDR3: TGTGCCAGCAGCCCTGGACTAGTTCCGCGGCAGTACTTC. V usage is TRBV7-9 and J usage is TRBJ2-7, with 7 bases fitting TRBD2. From germline, CDR1 is SEHNR and CDR2 FQNEAQ (reference sequence). The V and J ends lost 5 bases and 9 bases, in that order; junction bases with no gene match: 10. This CDR3 has 13 amino acids.

This sequence joins TRBV5-6 and TRBJ2-7, with 9 bases that match TRBD2. CDR3 length equals 16 residues. CDR1 is SGHDT, CDR2 YYEEEE, per germline. The trim removed 4 bases at V and 3 bases at J, leaving 11 bases unmatched. CDR3 nucleotide sequence: TGTGCCAGCAGCCCTGGGGCGGGAGGGCCGGTCTACGAGCAGTACTTC. It specifies CASSPGAGGPVYEQYF. Full variable domain (missing parts from reference TRBV5-6 and TRBJ2-7): DAGVTQSPTHLIKTRGQQVTLRCSPKSGHDTVSWYQQALGQGPQFIFQYYEEEERQRGNFPDRFSGHQFPNYSSELNVNALLLGDSALYLCASSPGAGGPVYEQYFGPGTRLTVT.

The chain links TRBV25-1 to TRBJ1-6; a possible D gene is TRBD1 (5 bases). The CDR3 consists of 14 residues. Germline V gene lookup returns CDR1 MGHDK and CDR2 SYGVNS. Trimming stripped 4 bases from V and 8 bases from J, with 12 bases between. CDR3 coding DNA: TGTGCCAGCAGTGTCGGGGGGTTTGATTCACCCCTCCACTTT. Protein product: CASSVGGFDSPLHF.

This clone has more than one count but fewer than ten. The chain couples TRBV7-6 to TRBJ2-7, with 8 bases fitting TRBD1. The V gene's germline CDR1 is SGHVS and CDR2 FNYEAQ. The CDR3 totals 15 residues. V trimming: 5 bases; J trimming: 2 bases; junction bases outside the gene matches: 8. The CDR3 DNA reads as TGTGCCAGCAGCCGAGCCGGGACAGGAGCCTACGAGCAGTACTTC. Residues: CASSRAGTGAYEQYF.

The chain recombines TRBV7-3 with TRBJ2-1, with 7 nucleotides matching TRBD2. Germline trimming cut 5 bases from V and 8 bases from J; bases unmatched to any gene: 18. From germline, CDR1 is SGHTA and CDR2 FQGTGA. The CDR3 length is 17 residues. The CDR3 DNA sequence: TGTGCCAGCAGCACGGGGGGTGGGGCGGGAGTGTCCGATGAGCAGTTCTTC. It yields the protein CASSTGGGAGVSDEQFF.

In DNA form, the CDR3 reads TGCGCCAGCAGCCTCCGGAGTATGAACACTGAAGCTTTCTTT. This codes for CASSLRSMNTEAFF. The genes are TRBV4-1 and TRBJ1-1; no firm D call. Germline V lookup: CDR1 MGHRA, CDR2 YSYEKL. V lost 4 bases and J lost 0, with 9 bases in between. CDR3 length: 14 residues.

CDR3 protein: CASSQGQVSPLHF. The CDR3 region has the DNA TGTGCCAGTTCCCAGGGCCAGGTGTCACCCCTCCACTTT. The chain combines TRBV19 with TRBJ1-6; a weak D match, TRBD1 (5 bases). This CDR3 region has 13 residues. V lost 8 bases to trimming and J lost 10 bases, with 15 bases between them. CDR1 is LNHDA and CDR2 is SQIVND in the germline V gene (reference sequence).

The chain employs TRBV5-1 and TRBJ2-1; 13 bases are shared with TRBD2. The J segment lost 6 bases and the V segment lost 3 bases, leaving 6 bases of the junction unmatched. Germline-derived CDR1 and CDR2 are SGHRS and YFSETQ. There are 16 residues in the CDR3. The CDR3 sequence is CASSSPRLAGGNEQFF. CDR3 DNA: TGCGCCAGCAGCTCCCCGAGACTAGCGGGAGGCAATGAGCAGTTCTTC.

The genes are TRBV5-4 and TRBJ2-2; 10 bases are shared with TRBD2. Trimming cost V 0 bases and J 6 bases; bases outside gene matches: 5. CDR1 is SGHNT, CDR2 YYREEE, per germline (reference sequence). The CDR3 consists of 16 residues. The CDR3 nucleotides are TGTGCCAGCAGCTTGGCAACTAGCGGGATTCCCGGGGAGCTGTTTTTT. It specifies CASSLATSGIPGELFF.

On this clone: The sample has other DNA sequences that encode this CDR3 too. The rearrangement links TRBV2 to TRBJ2-3, with no clear D. V was clipped by 4 bases and J by 0 bases, with 14 bases between them. Germline V CDR1 and CDR2: SNHLY, FYNNEI. CDR3 length equals 16 residues. The CDR3 loop is CASSARLASSTDTQYF. The CDR3 DNA follows: TGTGCCAGCAGTGCAAGACTGGCGTCTAGCACAGATACGCAGTATTTT.

J is TRBJ2-1 and V is TRBV5-4; 12 bases match TRBD2. Germline V lookup: CDR1 SGHNT, CDR2 YYREEE (reference sequence). Trimming removed 0 bases from V and 6 bases from J; junction bases left unmatched: 7. The CDR3 contains 17 residues. As DNA, the CDR3 is TGTGCCAGCAGCTTGGGACTAGCGGGAGCTGGTGCCAATGAGCAGTTCTTC. Its translation is CASSLGLAGAGANEQFF.

The rearrangement joins TRBV6-5 to TRBJ2-2; D might be TRBD1 (5 bases). This CDR3 spans 12 amino acids. Deletions cut 11 bases from V and 1 base from J, with 8 bases between. The germline gives CDR1 MNHEY, CDR2 SVGAGI. CDR3 amino acids: CACQGNTGELFF. The CDR3 DNA reads as TGTGCCTGCCAGGGGAACACCGGGGAGCTGTTTTTT.